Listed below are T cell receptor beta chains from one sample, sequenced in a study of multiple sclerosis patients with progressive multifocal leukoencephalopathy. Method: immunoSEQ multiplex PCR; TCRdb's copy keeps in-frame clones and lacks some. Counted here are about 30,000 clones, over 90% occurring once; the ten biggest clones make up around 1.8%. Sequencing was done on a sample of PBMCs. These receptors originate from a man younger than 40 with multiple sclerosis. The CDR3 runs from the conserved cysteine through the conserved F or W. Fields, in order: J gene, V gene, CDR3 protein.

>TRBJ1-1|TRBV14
CASSQVGGEAFF
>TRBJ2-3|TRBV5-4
CASSLDRVTDTQYF
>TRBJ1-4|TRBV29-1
CSVGTAEKLFF
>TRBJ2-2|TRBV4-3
CASSQLSGVATGELFF
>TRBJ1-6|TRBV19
CASSTTGVGSPLHF
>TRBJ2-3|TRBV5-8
CASSLGLAVSTDTQYF
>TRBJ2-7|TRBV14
CASSRETGNYEQYF
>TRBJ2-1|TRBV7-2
CASSLDAGSSYNEQFF
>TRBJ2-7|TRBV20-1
CSARFGGIEYF
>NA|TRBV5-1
CASSLVTDSYEQYF
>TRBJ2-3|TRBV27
CASSLWTGVTDTQYF
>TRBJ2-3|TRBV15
CATSRLSGRPDTQYF
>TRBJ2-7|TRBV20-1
CSASDTYEQYF
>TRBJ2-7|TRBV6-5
CASSTDRGDEQYF
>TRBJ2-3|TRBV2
CASVGLAEPTDTQYF
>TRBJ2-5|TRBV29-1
CSVERGETQYF
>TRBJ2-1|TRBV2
CASSESGIGNEQFF
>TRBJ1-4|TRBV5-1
CASSLAGHKTTNEKLFF
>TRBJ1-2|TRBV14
CASSSLGGGGGYTF
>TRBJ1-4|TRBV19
CASSIAGKLFF
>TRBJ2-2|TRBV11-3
CASSLGARFGTDTGELFF
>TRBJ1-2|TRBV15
CATLDVTTNYGYTF
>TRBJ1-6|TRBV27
CASSFRDLRSPLHF
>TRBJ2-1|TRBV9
CASSIRQGPYNEQFF
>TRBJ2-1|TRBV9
CASSVGWDIYNEQFF
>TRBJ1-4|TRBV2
CASRDRVGSEKLFF
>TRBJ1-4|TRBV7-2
CASSLVTGAGEKLFF
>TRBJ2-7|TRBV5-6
CASSLGTGAHEQYF
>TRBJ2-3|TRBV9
CASSVTSGRVDTQYF
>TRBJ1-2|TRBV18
CASSPSGQGSFGYTF
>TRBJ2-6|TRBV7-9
CASSLGGAGANVLTF
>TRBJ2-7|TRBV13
CASSFGTSGSGGFVGF
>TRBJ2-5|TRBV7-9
CASSPTSVETQYF
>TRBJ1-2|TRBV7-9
CASSADRGHNYGYTF
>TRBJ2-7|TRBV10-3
CATLGNEQYF
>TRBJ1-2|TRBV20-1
CSASRGYGYTF
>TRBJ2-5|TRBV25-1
CASSASRLAGAETQYF
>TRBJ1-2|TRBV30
CAWIKRDAWNYGYTF
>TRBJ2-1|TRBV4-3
CASSQFRWELAGNNEQFF
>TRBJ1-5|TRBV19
CASSTTGGKPQHF
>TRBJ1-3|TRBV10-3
CAISESRLVGNTIYF
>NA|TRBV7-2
CASSFDRSSYEQYF
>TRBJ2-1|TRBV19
CASSDLPYSYNEQFF
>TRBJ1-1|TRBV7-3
CASSLTRGMNTEAFF
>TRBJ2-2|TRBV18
CASSPRASEAGELFF
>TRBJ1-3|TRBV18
CASSPQRTGGNGNTIYF
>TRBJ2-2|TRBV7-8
CASSLGWVAGTGELFF
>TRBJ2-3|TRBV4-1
CASSRSVGDTQYF
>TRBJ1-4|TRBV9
CASSVTGIAEKLFF
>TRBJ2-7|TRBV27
CASAGLTYEQYF
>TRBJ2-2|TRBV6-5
CASRWDRANTGELFF
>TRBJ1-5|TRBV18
CASSPPGTARVPPQHF
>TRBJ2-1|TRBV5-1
CASSLVGGRGRYNEQFF
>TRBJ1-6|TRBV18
CASSLQGSFGNSPLHF
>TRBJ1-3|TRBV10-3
CAISGSGTYSGNTIYF